The rows below give T cell receptor beta chains drawn from one sample of a study of identical twins. TCRdb reprocessed the 5' RACE reads via MiXCR and lists one record per CDR3 protein. Among 1.5 million or so distinct CDR3 sequences listed, around 33% were seen once. Sample: cord blood. The source of these receptors is a newborn girl in good health. Both conserved end residues are part of each CDR3. Fields, in order: D gene, clone size, J gene, V gene, CDR3 protein, CDR3 DNA. The D gene is left open where the match is weak. Clone size is shown for a subset of rows, as once, few, many or a class of expanded clone.

d_gene: -
abundance: -
j_gene: TRBJ2-5
v_gene: TRBV4-1
CDR3aa: CASSQDKGDETQYF
CDR3nt: TGCGCCAGCAGCCAAGATAAGGGGGATGAGACCCAGTACTTC

d_gene: TRBD2
abundance: few
j_gene: TRBJ2-3
v_gene: TRBV7-2
CDR3aa: CASSLLAARDTQYF
CDR3nt: TGTGCCAGCAGCTTACTAGCGGCCAGAGATACGCAGTATTTT

d_gene: -
abundance: once
j_gene: TRBJ2-3
v_gene: TRBV12-3/TRBV12-4
CDR3aa: CASKSGTPLLGTDTQYF
CDR3nt: TGTGCCAGCAAATCGGGGACACCTCTACTAGGCACAGATACGCAGTATTTT

d_gene: -
abundance: -
j_gene: TRBJ1-2
v_gene: TRBV11-2
CDR3aa: CASSSPREGRRDGYTF
CDR3nt: TGTGCCAGCAGCTCTCCACGGGAGGGGAGGAGGGATGGCTACACCTTC

d_gene: -
abundance: few
j_gene: TRBJ2-5
v_gene: TRBV12-3/TRBV12-4
CDR3aa: CASTLISCIETQYF
CDR3nt: TGTGCCAGCACCCTGATTAGCTGTATAGAGACCCAGTACTTC

d_gene: -
abundance: -
j_gene: TRBJ2-7
v_gene: TRBV13
CDR3aa: CASSRAFTGEQYF
CDR3nt: TGTGCCAGCAGCAGGGCTTTTACTGGGGAGCAGTACTTC

d_gene: TRBD2
abundance: -
j_gene: TRBJ2-7
v_gene: TRBV5-1
CDR3aa: CASALGSSGTSYEQYF
CDR3nt: TGCGCCAGCGCCCTGGGAAGTAGCGGGACCTCCTACGAGCAGTACTTC

d_gene: -
abundance: -
j_gene: TRBJ1-4
v_gene: TRBV9
CDR3aa: CASSATHRDLNEKLFF
CDR3nt: TGTGCCAGCAGCGCTACCCACAGGGACCTTAATGAAAAACTGTTTTTT

d_gene: TRBD2
abundance: few
j_gene: TRBJ2-2
v_gene: TRBV20-1
CDR3aa: CSARPRLAGSPGELFF
CDR3nt: TGCAGTGCTAGGCCTAGACTAGCGGGAAGTCCCGGGGAGCTGTTTTTT

d_gene: -
abundance: many
j_gene: TRBJ2-7
v_gene: TRBV27
CDR3aa: CASSLSRGSYEQYF
CDR3nt: TGTGCCAGCAGTTTATCCCGTGGCTCCTACGAGCAGTACTTC

d_gene: -
abundance: -
j_gene: TRBJ1-4
v_gene: TRBV20-1
CDR3aa: CSAGDWRVFF
CDR3nt: TGCAGTGCAGGGGACTGGAGAGTGTTTTTT

d_gene: -
abundance: few
j_gene: TRBJ1-5
v_gene: TRBV3-1
CDR3aa: CASSLVLGPDSNQPQHF
CDR3nt: TGTGCCAGCAGCCTAGTTCTGGGGCCCGATAGCAATCAGCCCCAGCATTTT

d_gene: -
abundance: -
j_gene: TRBJ1-1
v_gene: TRBV5-1
CDR3aa: CASSLAGSPEAFF
CDR3nt: TGCGCCAGCAGCTTGGCAGGGAGCCCTGAAGCTTTCTTT

d_gene: -
abundance: many
j_gene: TRBJ2-1
v_gene: TRBV28
CDR3aa: CASRQGSYNEQFF
CDR3nt: TGTGCCAGCAGACAGGGCTCCTACAATGAGCAGTTCTTC

d_gene: -
abundance: -
j_gene: TRBJ2-7
v_gene: TRBV21-1
CDR3aa: CASSAVKGQGAYEQYF
CDR3nt: TGTGCCAGCAGCGCCGTTAAGGGACAGGGGGCCTACGAGCAGTACTTC

d_gene: TRBD1
abundance: many
j_gene: TRBJ2-7
v_gene: TRBV10-3
CDR3aa: CAISPQGYEQYF
CDR3nt: TGTGCCATCAGTCCACAGGGGTACGAGCAGTACTTC

d_gene: TRBD2
abundance: few
j_gene: TRBJ2-3
v_gene: TRBV4-2
CDR3aa: CASSQESSGRTDTQYF
CDR3nt: TGTGCCAGCAGCCAAGAAAGTAGCGGGAGAACAGATACGCAGTATTTT

d_gene: -
abundance: -
j_gene: TRBJ2-7
v_gene: TRBV5-1
CDR3aa: CASSLGLGDLTYEQYF
CDR3nt: TGCGCCAGCAGCTTGGGACTGGGGGACCTCACCTACGAGCAGTACTTC

d_gene: -
abundance: -
j_gene: TRBJ2-3
v_gene: TRBV28
CDR3aa: CASSFLTDTDTQYF
CDR3nt: TGTGCCAGCAGTTTTTTGACGGACACAGATACGCAGTATTTT

d_gene: -
abundance: -
j_gene: TRBJ2-2
v_gene: TRBV6-5
CDR3aa: CASSYGSGELFF
CDR3nt: TGTGCCAGCAGTTACGGGTCCGGGGAGCTGTTTTTT

d_gene: -
abundance: few
j_gene: TRBJ1-6
v_gene: TRBV10-3
CDR3aa: CAISRDTGSNSPLHF
CDR3nt: TGTGCCATCTCAAGGGACACAGGGTCCAATTCACCCCTCCACTTT

d_gene: TRBD1
abundance: -
j_gene: TRBJ1-1
v_gene: TRBV6-1
CDR3aa: CAIQTGPNTEAFF
CDR3nt: TGTGCCATCCAGACAGGGCCCAACACTGAAGCTTTCTTT

d_gene: TRBD2
abundance: few
j_gene: TRBJ2-5
v_gene: TRBV29-1
CDR3aa: CSVDLTSGSGVGTQYF
CDR3nt: TGCAGCGTTGACCTGACTAGCGGGAGTGGAGTTGGGACCCAGTACTTC

d_gene: -
abundance: -
j_gene: TRBJ2-7
v_gene: TRBV5-1
CDR3aa: CASGRGGRLYEQYF
CDR3nt: TGCGCCAGCGGCAGGGGGGGGCGTCTCTACGAGCAGTACTTC

d_gene: TRBD2
abundance: few
j_gene: TRBJ2-5
v_gene: TRBV20-1
CDR3aa: CSARDSGGETQYF
CDR3nt: TGCAGTGCTAGAGATTCGGGGGGGGAGACCCAGTACTTC

d_gene: -
abundance: -
j_gene: TRBJ2-2
v_gene: TRBV25-1
CDR3aa: CASSEPLGTSNTGELFF
CDR3nt: TGTGCCAGCAGTGAACCGCTAGGGACTTCGAACACCGGGGAGCTGTTTTTT

d_gene: -
abundance: -
j_gene: TRBJ1-5
v_gene: TRBV4-1
CDR3aa: CASSQGIVRMSNQPQHF
CDR3nt: TGCGCCAGCAGCCAAGGAATAGTTAGGATGAGCAATCAGCCCCAGCATTTT

d_gene: -
abundance: many
j_gene: TRBJ2-6
v_gene: TRBV25-1
CDR3aa: CASSELGYSGANVLTF
CDR3nt: TGTGCCAGCAGTGAGCTTGGTTACTCTGGGGCCAACGTCCTGACTTTC

d_gene: TRBD1
abundance: few
j_gene: TRBJ1-6
v_gene: TRBV10-3
CDR3aa: CAISGDSHNSPLHF
CDR3nt: TGTGCCATCAGTGGGGACAGTCACAATTCACCCCTCCACTTT

d_gene: -
abundance: -
j_gene: TRBJ2-7
v_gene: TRBV29-1
CDR3aa: CSVVKWHEQYF
CDR3nt: TGCAGCGTTGTCAAGTGGCATGAGCAGTACTTC

d_gene: TRBD2
abundance: -
j_gene: TRBJ2-7
v_gene: TRBV20-1
CDR3aa: CSAPLAGGAYEQYF
CDR3nt: TGCAGTGCGCCACTAGCGGGAGGGGCCTACGAGCAGTACTTC

d_gene: TRBD1
abundance: -
j_gene: TRBJ2-7
v_gene: TRBV7-2
CDR3aa: CASRRQTGSYEQYF
CDR3nt: TGTGCCAGCAGAAGACAGACAGGGTCCTACGAGCAGTACTTC

d_gene: TRBD1
abundance: few
j_gene: TRBJ1-6
v_gene: TRBV9
CDR3aa: CASSPQGSTYNSPLHF
CDR3nt: TGTGCCAGCAGCCCACAGGGGTCTACCTATAATTCACCCCTCCACTTT

d_gene: -
abundance: -
j_gene: TRBJ1-2
v_gene: TRBV6-5
CDR3aa: CASSYSSGGPYGYTF
CDR3nt: TGTGCCAGCAGTTACTCGAGTGGAGGGCCCTATGGCTACACCTTC

d_gene: -
abundance: -
j_gene: TRBJ1-4
v_gene: TRBV5-1
CDR3aa: CASALRTKIGPTNEKLFF
CDR3nt: TGCGCCAGCGCCCTCCGAACAAAAATCGGTCCAACTAATGAAAAACTGTTTTTT

d_gene: TRBD2
abundance: -
j_gene: TRBJ2-3
v_gene: TRBV12-3/TRBV12-4
CDR3aa: CASSLGLAGAHTDTQYF
CDR3nt: TGTGCCAGCAGTTTGGGGCTAGCGGGGGCCCACACAGATACGCAGTATTTT